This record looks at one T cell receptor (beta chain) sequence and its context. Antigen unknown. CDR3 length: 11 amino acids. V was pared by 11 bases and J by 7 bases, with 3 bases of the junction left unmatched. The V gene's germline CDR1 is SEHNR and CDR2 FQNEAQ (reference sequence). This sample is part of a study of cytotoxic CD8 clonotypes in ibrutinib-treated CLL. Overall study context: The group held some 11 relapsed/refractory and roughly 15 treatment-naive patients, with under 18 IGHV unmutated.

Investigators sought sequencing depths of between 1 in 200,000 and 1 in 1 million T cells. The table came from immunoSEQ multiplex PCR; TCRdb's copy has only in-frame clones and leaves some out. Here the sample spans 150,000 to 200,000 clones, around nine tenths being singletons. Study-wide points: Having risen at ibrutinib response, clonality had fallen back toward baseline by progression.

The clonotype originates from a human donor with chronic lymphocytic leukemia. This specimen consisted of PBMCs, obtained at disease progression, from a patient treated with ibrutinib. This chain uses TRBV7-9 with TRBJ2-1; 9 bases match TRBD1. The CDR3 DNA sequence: TGTGCCGTGACAGGGGGGAATGAGCAGTTCTTC. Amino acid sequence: CAVTGGNEQFF.